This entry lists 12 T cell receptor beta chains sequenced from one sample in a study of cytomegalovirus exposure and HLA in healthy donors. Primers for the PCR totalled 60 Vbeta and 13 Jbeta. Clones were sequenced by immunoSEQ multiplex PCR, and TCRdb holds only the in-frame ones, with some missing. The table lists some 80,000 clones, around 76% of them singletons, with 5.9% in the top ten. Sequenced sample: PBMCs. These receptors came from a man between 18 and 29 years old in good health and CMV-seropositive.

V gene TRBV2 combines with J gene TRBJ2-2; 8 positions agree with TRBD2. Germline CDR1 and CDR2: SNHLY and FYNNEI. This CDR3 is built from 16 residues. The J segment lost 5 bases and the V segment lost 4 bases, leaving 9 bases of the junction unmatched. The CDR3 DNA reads TGTGCCAGCAGTGGACTAGCGCCCTCAACGACCGGGGAGCTGTTTTTT. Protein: CASSGLAPSTTGELFF.

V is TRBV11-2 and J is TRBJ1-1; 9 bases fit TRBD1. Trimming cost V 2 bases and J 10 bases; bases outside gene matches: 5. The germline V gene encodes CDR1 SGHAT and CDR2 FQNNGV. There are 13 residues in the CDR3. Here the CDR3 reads CASSLTSDRGAFF. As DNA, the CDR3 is TGTGCCAGCAGCTTAACCTCGGACAGGGGAGCTTTCTTT.

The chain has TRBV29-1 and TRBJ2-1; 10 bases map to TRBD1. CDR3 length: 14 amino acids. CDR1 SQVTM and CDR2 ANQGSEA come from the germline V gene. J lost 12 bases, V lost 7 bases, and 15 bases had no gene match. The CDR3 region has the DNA TGCAGCGGGGGAAGGGGACAGGGGAGAATCGGGCAGTTCTTC. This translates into CSGGRGQGRIGQFF.

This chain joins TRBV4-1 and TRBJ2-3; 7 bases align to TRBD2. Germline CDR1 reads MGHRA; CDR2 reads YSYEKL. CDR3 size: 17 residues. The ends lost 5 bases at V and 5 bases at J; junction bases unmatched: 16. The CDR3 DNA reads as TGCGCCAGCAGCGCCGACACACTAGCGCCTGTGGGAGATACGCAGTATTTT. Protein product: CASSADTLAPVGDTQYF.

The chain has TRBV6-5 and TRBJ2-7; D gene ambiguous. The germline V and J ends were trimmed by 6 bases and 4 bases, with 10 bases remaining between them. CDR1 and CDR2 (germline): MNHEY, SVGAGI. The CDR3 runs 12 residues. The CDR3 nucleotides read TGTGCCAGCAGGAATCTCCGGTACGAGCAGTACTTC. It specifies CASRNLRYEQYF.

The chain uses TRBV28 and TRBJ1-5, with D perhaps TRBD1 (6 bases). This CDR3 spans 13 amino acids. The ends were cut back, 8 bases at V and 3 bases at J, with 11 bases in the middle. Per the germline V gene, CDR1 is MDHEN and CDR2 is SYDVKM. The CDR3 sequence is CASHQGINQPQHF. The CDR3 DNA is TGTGCCAGCCATCAGGGGATCAATCAGCCCCAGCATTTT.

CDR3 nucleotides: TGCAGCGTTGACGCGAATGGCTACACCTTC. Its protein product is CSVDANGYTF. This chain uses TRBV29-1 with TRBJ1-2; no reliable D call. The CDR3 is made up of 10 amino acids. V lost 3 bases and J lost 6, with 5 bases in between. Germline V gene sequence: CDR1 SQVTM, CDR2 ANQGSEA. Filled out from reference TRBV29-1 and TRBJ1-2, the complete variable domain reads SAVISQKPSRDICQRGTSLTIQCQVDSQVTMMFWYRQQPGQSLTLIATANQGSEATYESGFVIDKFPISRPNLTFSTLTVSNMSPEDSSIYLCSVDANGYTFGSGTRLTVV.

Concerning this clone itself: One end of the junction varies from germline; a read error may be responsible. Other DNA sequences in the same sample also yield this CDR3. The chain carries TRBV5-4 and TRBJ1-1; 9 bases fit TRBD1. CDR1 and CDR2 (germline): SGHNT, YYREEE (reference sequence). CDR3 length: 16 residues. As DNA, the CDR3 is TGCGCCAGCAGCTCAAGAACGACAGGGGGGAACACTGAAGCTTTCTTT. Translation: CASSSRTTGGNTEAFF.

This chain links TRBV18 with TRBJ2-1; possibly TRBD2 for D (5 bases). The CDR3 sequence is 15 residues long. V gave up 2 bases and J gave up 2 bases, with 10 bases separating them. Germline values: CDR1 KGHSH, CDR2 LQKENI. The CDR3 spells CASSPRSGTYNEQFF. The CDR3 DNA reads TGTGCCAGCTCACCAAGGAGCGGTACCTACAATGAGCAGTTCTTC.

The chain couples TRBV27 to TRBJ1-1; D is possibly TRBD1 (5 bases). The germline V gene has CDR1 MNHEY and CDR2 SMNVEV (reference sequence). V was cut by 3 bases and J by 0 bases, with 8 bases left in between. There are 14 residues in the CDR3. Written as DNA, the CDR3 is TGTGCCAGCAGTTTTAGGGGCATGAACACTGAAGCTTTCTTT. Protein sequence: CASSFRGMNTEAFF.

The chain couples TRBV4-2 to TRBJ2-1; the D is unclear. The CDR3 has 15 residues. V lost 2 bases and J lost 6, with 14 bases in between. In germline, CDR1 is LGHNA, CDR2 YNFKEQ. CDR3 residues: CASSQILGFGNEQFF. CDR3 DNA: TGTGCCAGCAGCCAAATCCTCGGGTTCGGCAATGAGCAGTTCTTC.

CDR3 sequence: CASIRTTEAFF. The CDR3 DNA sequence: TGTGCCAGCATTAGAACCACTGAAGCTTTCTTT. The chain has TRBV28 and TRBJ1-1; D ambiguous. Germline-derived CDR1 and CDR2 are MDHEN and SYDVKM. There are 11 residues in the CDR3. V was shortened by 7 bases and J by 4 bases, with 7 bases between the two germline ends.